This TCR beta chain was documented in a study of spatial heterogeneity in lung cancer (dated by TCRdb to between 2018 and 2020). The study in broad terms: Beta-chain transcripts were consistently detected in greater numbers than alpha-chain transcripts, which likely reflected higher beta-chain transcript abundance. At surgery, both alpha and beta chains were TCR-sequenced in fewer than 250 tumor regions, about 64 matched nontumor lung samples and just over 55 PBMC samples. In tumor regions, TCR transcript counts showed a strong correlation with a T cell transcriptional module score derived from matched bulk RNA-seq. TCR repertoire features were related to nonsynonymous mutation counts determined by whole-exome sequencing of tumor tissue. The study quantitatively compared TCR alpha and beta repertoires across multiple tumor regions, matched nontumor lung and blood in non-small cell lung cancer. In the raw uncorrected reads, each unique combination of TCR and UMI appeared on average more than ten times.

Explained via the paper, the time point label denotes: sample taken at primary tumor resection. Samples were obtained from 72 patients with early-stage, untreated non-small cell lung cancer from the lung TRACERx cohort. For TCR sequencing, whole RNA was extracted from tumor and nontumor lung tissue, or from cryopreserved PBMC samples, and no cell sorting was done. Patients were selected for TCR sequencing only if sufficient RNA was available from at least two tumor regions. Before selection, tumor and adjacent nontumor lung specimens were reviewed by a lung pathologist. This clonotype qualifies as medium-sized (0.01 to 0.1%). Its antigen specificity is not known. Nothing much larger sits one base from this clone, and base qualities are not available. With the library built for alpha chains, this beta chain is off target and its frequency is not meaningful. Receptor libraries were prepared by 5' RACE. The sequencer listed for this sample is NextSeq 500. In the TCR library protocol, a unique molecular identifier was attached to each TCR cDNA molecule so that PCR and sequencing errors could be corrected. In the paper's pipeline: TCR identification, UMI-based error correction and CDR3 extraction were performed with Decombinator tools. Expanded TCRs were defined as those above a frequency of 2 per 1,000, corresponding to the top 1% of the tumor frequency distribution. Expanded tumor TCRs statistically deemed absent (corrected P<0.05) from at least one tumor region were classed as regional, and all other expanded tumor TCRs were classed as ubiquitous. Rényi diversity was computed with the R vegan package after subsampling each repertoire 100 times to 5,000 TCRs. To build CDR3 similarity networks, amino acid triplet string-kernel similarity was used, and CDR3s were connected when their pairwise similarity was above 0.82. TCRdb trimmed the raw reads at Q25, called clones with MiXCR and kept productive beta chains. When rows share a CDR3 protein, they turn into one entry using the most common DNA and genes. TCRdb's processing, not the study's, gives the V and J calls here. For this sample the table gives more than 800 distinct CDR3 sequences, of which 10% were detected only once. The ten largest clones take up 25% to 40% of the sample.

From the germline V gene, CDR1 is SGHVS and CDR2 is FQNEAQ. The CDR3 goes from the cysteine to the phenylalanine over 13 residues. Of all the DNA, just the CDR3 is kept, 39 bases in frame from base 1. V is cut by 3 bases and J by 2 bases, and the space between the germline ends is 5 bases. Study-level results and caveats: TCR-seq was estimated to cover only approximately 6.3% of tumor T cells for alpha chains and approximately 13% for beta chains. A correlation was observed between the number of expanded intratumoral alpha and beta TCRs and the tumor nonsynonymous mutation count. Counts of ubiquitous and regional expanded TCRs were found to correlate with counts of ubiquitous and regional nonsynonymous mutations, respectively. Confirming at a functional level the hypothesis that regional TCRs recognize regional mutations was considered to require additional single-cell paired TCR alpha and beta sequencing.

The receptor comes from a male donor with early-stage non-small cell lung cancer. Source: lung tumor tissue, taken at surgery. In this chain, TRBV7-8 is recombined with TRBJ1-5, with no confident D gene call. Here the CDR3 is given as CASSFQRNQPQHF. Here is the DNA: TGTGCCAGCAGCTTTCAGCGCAATCAGCCCCAGCATTTT.